The 14 T cell receptor beta chains presented below share a single source sample, sequenced in a study of T cell repertoires in cytomegalovirus infection. TCRdb reprocessed the reads with MiXCR, giving one entry per CDR3 protein. Of 210,000 or so distinct CDR3 sequences in the sample, 6.5% are singletons; the top ten hold under 7.5%. The sample consisted of PBMCs. These receptors were obtained from a human donor in good health (CMV status not recorded). Some clones in this sample may be carry-over from other donors' samples.

This clonotype has ten or more counts. In nucleotides, the CDR3 is TGTGCCAGCAGCCAAGCGGGACAGGAAAAACTGTTTTTT. Residues: CASSQAGQEKLFF. The chain has TRBV14 and TRBJ1-4; TRBD1 agrees at 7 bases. The CDR3 loop spans 13 amino acids. Germline V lookup: CDR1 SGHDN, CDR2 FVKESK. The junction had 1 base not matched to a gene; V was cut back by 1 base and J by 8 bases.

This clonotype was counted many times. The chain recombines TRBV12-3 or TRBV12-4 with TRBJ2-5; D unresolved. This CDR3 region has 10 residues. V dropped 8 bases and J dropped 7 bases, with 8 bases sitting between them. CDR3 amino acids: CASGSGTQYF. The CDR3, as DNA: TGTGCCAGCGGTTCGGGGACCCAGTACTTC.

Ten or more counts support this clonotype. This chain joins TRBV19 and TRBJ1-5, with D tentatively TRBD1 (5 bases). The CDR3 is 14 residues long. Germline V gene lookup returns CDR1 LNHDA and CDR2 SQIVND (reference sequence). Trimming removed 6 bases at V and 1 base at J, with 10 bases between. Here the CDR3 DNA reads TGTGCCAGTAGCTATCGGGGGAGCAATCAGCCCCAGCATTTT. Translated, it gives CASSYRGSNQPQHF. Variable domain in full (rest from reference TRBV19 and TRBJ1-5): DGGITQSPKYLFRKEGQNVTLSCEQNLNHDAMYWYRQDPGQGLRLIYYSQIVNDFQKGDIAEGYSVSREKKESFPLTVTSAQKNPTAFYLCASSYRGSNQPQHFGDGTRLSIL.

This clonotype was counted ten times or more. The chain uses TRBV20-1 and TRBJ1-4; a possible D gene is TRBD1 (5 bases). The CDR3 totals 11 residues. Looked up from germline, CDR1 is DFQATT and CDR2 is SNEGSKA (reference sequence). V lost 5 bases, J lost 13 bases, and 14 bases lay in between. This CDR3 is CSAAREVRLFF. The CDR3 nucleotides are TGCAGTGCTGCCAGGGAGGTTAGACTGTTTTTT.

This clonotype occurred many times. The V and J genes are TRBV6-2 or TRBV6-3 and TRBJ1-5; TRBD1 is a possible D gene (5 bases). V lost 6 bases and J 6 bases, leaving 9 bases between the germline ends. This CDR3 is 12 amino acids long. Germline CDR1 and CDR2: MNHEY and SVGEGT. CDR3 region: CASSSGFQPQHF. CDR3 in DNA: TGTGCCAGCAGCTCAGGGTTTCAGCCCCAGCATTTT.

This clonotype was picked up a small number of times. The chain links TRBV7-9 to TRBJ2-1; 8 bases line up with TRBD2. CDR1 and CDR2 from the germline V gene are SEHNR and FQNEAQ (reference sequence). Unmatched junction bases numbered 10, after V lost 3 bases and J lost 9 bases. This CDR3 contains 15 residues. The CDR3 DNA reads as TGTGCCAGCAGCTTGGTGGCGGGGGGACGGCCTGAGCAGTTCTTC. It yields the protein CASSLVAGGRPEQFF.

In its sample, this clonotype was seen many times. This chain joins TRBV20-1 and TRBJ2-3, with 7 bases matching TRBD2. The germline V gene encodes CDR1 DFQATT and CDR2 SNEGSKA (reference sequence). V was clipped by 3 bases and J by 5 bases; unmatched bases: 8. The CDR3 contains 14 residues. CDR3 in DNA: TGCAGTGCTAGGCTCGCGGGGGTGGGAGATACGCAGTATTTT. As protein: CSARLAGVGDTQYF.

This clonotype was counted a few times. The chain is built from TRBV20-1 and TRBJ2-7; 7 bases fit TRBD2. The CDR3 has 13 amino acids. The V gene's germline CDR1 is DFQATT and CDR2 SNEGSKA (reference sequence). Trimming removed 3 bases from V and 7 bases from J; junction bases left unmatched: 9. The CDR3 protein is CSASPGPGGEQYF. The CDR3 DNA sequence: TGCAGTGCTAGCCCCGGACCGGGGGGAGAGCAGTACTTC.

This clonotype was counted ten times or more. This chain links TRBV18 with TRBJ1-1; the D gene is possibly TRBD1 (5 bases). The germline V and J ends were trimmed by 3 bases and 1 base, with 15 bases remaining between them. Germline CDR1 is KGHSH and CDR2 is LQKENI. This CDR3 has 16 residues. The CDR3 DNA reads TGTGCCAGCTCACCGGAAGCGGGACCGAGGAACACTGAAGCTTTCTTT. Its protein product is CASSPEAGPRNTEAFF.

This clonotype has just a few counts. This sequence joins TRBV12-5 and TRBJ1-1; 7 nucleotides align to TRBD1. Germline V gene sequence: CDR1 LGHNT, CDR2 FRNRAP. The ends lost 1 base at V and 11 bases at J; junction bases unmatched: 22. This CDR3 comprises 18 residues. This CDR3 is CASGLGPGQNVPDVVAFF. In nucleotides, the CDR3 is TGTGCTAGTGGTTTGGGCCCGGGACAGAATGTCCCCGATGTAGTGGCTTTCTTT.

A remark on this clonotype: An end of the junction differs from the germline gene, which may be a read error. This chain links TRBV6-2 or TRBV6-3 with TRBJ2-2; TRBD2 agrees at 7 bases. The CDR3 has 18 amino acids. Germline V gene sequence: CDR1 MNHEY, CDR2 SVGEGT. DNA for the CDR3: TGTGACAGCGCATTTTCTAGTAGCCGGGGGGTCAACACAGGGGAGCTGTTTTTT. It translates to CDSAFSSSRGVNTGELFF.

This clonotype was counted at least ten times. CDR3 DNA: TGCAGTGCTAGGCCAGGTGGTGATCAGCCCCAGCATTTT. It is translated as CSARPGGDQPQHF. This rearrangement joins TRBV20-1 to TRBJ1-5; D unclear. V was cut by 3 bases and J by 5 bases, with 11 bases left in between. Germline CDR1 DFQATT, CDR2 SNEGSKA (reference sequence). The CDR3 runs to 13 residues.

This clonotype was recorded at least ten times. The CDR3 sequence is CASSLQQGNSPLHF. The DNA for the CDR3 is TGTGCCAGCAGTTTGCAACAGGGGAACTCACCCCTCCACTTT. The chain is built from TRBV12-3 or TRBV12-4 and TRBJ1-6, with 7 bases fitting TRBD1. The CDR3 is 14 residues long. With V trimmed by 3 bases and J by 10 bases, 6 bases remained unmatched.

This clonotype was recorded many times. The genes are TRBV5-5 and TRBJ2-2; D might be TRBD1 (5 bases). V gave up 0 bases and J gave up 0 bases, with 9 bases separating them. The CDR3 contains 16 residues. The germline V gene encodes CDR1 SGHKS and CDR2 YYEKEE (reference sequence). CDR3 sequence: CASSLDPGPNTGELFF. In DNA, the CDR3 is TGTGCCAGCAGCTTGGATCCAGGGCCGAACACCGGGGAGCTGTTTTTT. Variable domain in full (rest from reference TRBV5-5 and TRBJ2-2): DAGVTQSPTHLIKTRGQQVTLRCSPISGHKSVSWYQQVLGQGPQFIFQYYEKEERGRGNFPDRFSARQFPNYSSELNVNALLLGDSALYLCASSLDPGPNTGELFFGEGSRLTVL.